Below, 2 T cell receptor beta chains from the same sample are listed, as sequenced in a study of human T cells and chemical hapten exposure. TCRdb redid the calling of the RACE reads with MiXCR, one entry per CDR3 protein. The data hold roughly 48,000 distinct CDR3 sequences, with roughly 9.6% observed a single time. The time point was: patch test 1, 2 weeks after DPC sensitization. Stated treatment: therapeutic diphenylcyclopropenone sensitization with weekly scalp DPC. The starting material, unfractionated whole blood, was used for total RNA extraction. The sequencing here drew on whole blood, taken in connection with sensitization to the hapten diphenylcyclopropenone (DPC). These receptors came from a woman in her 40s with alopecia areata. Some clones in this sample may be carry-over from other donors' samples.

This clonotype was observed a few times. The chain links TRBV20-1 to TRBJ1-2; TRBD1 matches at 7 bases. The CDR3 spans 13 residues. The trim removed 4 bases at V and 2 bases at J, leaving 4 bases unmatched. CDR1 and CDR2 from the germline V gene are DFQATT and SNEGSKA (reference sequence). The CDR3 DNA is TGCAGTGCTATGGGGGGACAGAACTATGGCTACACCTTC. This codes for CSAMGGQNYGYTF.

This clonotype was recorded many times. The chain joins TRBV5-1 to TRBJ2-5; a possible D gene is TRBD2 (6 bases). The germline V gene encodes CDR1 SGHRS and CDR2 YFSETQ. The V end lost 4 bases, the J end lost 1 base, and 17 bases lay between the germline ends. This CDR3 is built from 16 residues. The DNA of the CDR3 is TGCGCCAGCAGCCAAGCGGGTCTGGCGGCCCAAGAGACCCAGTACTTC. This gives the protein CASSQAGLAAQETQYF.